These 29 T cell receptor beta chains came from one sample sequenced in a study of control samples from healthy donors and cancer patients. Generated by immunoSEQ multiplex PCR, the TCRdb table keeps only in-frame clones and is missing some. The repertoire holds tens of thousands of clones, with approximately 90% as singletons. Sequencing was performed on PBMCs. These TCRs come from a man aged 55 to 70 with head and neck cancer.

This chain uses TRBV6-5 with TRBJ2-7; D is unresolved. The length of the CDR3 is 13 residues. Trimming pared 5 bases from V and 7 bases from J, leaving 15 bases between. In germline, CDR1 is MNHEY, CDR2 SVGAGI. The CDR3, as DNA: TGTGCCAGCAGTCTCAAGGACGCATCGGAGCAGTACTTC. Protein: CASSLKDASEQYF.

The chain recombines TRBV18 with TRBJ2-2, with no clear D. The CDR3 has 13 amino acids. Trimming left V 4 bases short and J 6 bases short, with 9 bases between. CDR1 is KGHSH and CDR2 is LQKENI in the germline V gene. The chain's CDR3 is CASSQGAAGELFF. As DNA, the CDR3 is TGTGCCAGCTCACAGGGTGCGGCCGGGGAGCTGTTTTTT.

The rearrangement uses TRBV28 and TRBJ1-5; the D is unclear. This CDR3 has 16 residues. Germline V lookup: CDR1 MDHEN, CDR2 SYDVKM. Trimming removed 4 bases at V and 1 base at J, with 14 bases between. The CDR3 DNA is TGTGCCAGCAGTTCACACAGCGGCTGGAGCAATCAGCCCCAGCATTTT. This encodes CASSSHSGWSNQPQHF.

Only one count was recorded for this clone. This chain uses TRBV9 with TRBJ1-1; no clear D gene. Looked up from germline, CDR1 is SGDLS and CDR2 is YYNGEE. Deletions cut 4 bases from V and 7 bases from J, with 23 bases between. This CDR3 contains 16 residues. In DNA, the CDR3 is TGTGCCAGCAGCCCCCCCCATGGGGTTGCAGCCCATGAAGCTTTCTTT. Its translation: CASSPPHGVAAHEAFF.

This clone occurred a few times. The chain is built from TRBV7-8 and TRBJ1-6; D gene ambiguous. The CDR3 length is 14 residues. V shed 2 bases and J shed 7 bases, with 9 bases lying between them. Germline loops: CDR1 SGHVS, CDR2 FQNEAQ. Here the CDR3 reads CASSLQTPNSPLHF. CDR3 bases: TGTGCCAGCAGCTTACAGACCCCCAATTCACCCCTCCACTTT.

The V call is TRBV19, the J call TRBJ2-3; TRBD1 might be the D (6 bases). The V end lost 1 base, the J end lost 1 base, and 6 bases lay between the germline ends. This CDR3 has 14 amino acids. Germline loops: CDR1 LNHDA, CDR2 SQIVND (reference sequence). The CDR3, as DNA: TGTGCCAGTAGTATAGCAGGGGGCACAGATACGCAGTATTTT. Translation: CASSIAGGTDTQYF.

Here the CDR3 reads CASSLEREGQRNEKLFF. CDR3 DNA sequence: TGTGCCAGCAGCCTGGAGAGAGAGGGACAGAGAAATGAAAAACTGTTTTTT. The chain uses TRBV3-1 (or the pseudogene TRBV3-2) and TRBJ1-4, with 7 nucleotides matching TRBD1. The CDR3 sequence is 17 residues long. The V segment lost 4 bases and the J segment 5 bases; nucleotides outside the gene matches: 13. CDR1 LGHDT and CDR2 YNNKEL come from the germline V gene (reference sequence).

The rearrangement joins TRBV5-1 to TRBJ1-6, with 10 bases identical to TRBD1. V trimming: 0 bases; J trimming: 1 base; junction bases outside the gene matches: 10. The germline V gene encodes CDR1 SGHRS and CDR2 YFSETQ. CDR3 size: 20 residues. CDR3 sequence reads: CASSLGIGQGVGSYNSPLHF. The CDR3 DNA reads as TGCGCCAGCAGCTTGGGTATCGGACAGGGGGTTGGATCCTATAATTCACCCCTCCACTTT.

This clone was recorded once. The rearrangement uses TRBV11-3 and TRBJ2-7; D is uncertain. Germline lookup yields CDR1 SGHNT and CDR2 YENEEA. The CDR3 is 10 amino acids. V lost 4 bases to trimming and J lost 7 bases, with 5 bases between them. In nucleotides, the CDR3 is TGTGCCAGCAGCTCCATGGAGCAGTACTTC. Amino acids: CASSSMEQYF.

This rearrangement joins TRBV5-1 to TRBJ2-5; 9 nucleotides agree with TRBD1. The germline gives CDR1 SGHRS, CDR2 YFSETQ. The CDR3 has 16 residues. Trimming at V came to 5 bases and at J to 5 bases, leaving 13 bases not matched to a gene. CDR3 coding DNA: TGCGCCAGCAGTTTACGGCCGGACAGGGGATGGGAGACCCAGTACTTC. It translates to CASSLRPDRGWETQYF.

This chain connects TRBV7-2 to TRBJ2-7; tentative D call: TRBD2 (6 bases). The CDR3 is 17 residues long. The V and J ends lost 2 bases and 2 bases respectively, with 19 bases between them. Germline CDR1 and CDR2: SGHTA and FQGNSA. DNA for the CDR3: TGTGCCAGCAGCTTACTCGGGGACTTTTACCGCACCTACGAGCAGTACTTC. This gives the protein CASSLLGDFYRTYEQYF. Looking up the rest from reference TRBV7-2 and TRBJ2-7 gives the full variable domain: GAGVSQSPSNKVTEKGKDVELRCDPISGHTALYWYRQSLGQGLEFLIYFQGNSAPDKSGLPSDRFSAERTGGSVSTLTIQRTQQEDSAVYLCASSLLGDFYRTYEQYFGPGTRLTVT.

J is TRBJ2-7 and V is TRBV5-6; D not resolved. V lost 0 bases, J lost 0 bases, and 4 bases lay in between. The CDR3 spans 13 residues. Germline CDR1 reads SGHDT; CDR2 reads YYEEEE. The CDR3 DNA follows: TGTGCCAGCAGCTTGGTGGACTCCTACGAGCAGTACTTC. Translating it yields CASSLVDSYEQYF.

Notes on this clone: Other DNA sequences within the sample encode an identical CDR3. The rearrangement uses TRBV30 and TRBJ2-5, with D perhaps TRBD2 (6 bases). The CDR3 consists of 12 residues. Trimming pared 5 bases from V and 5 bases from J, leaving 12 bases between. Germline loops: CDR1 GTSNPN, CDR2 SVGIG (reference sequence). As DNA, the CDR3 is TGTGCCTGGCGGGGAGGTGGGGAGACCCAGTACTTC. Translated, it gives CAWRGGGETQYF.

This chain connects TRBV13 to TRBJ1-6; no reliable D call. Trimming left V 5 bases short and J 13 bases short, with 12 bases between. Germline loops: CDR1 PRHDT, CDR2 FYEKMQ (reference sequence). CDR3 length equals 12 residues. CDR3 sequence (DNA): TGTGCCAGCAGCCTGAGACTCCTTCCCCTCCACTTT. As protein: CASSLRLLPLHF.

CDR3 sequence: CASSDRGNTGELFF. CDR3 bases: TGTGCCAGCAGTGATCGGGGGAACACCGGGGAGCTGTTTTTT. This chain links TRBV2 with TRBJ2-2, with a possible D match to TRBD2 (5 bases). V lost 3 bases and J lost 1, with 6 bases in between. Germline-derived CDR1 and CDR2 are SNHLY and FYNNEI. The CDR3 runs to 14 residues.

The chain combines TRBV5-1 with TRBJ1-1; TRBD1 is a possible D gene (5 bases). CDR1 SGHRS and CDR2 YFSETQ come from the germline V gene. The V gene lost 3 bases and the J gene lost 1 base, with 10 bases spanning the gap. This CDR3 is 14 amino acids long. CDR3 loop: CASSSGTGNTEAFF. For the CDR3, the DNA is TGCGCCAGCAGCTCCGGGACGGGGAACACTGAAGCTTTCTTT.

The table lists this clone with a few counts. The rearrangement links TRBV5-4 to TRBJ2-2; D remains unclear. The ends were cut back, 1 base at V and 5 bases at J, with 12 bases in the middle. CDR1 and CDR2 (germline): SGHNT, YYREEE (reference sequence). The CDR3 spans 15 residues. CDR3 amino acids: CASSLTTVRTGELFF. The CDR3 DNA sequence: TGTGCCAGCAGCTTGACCACGGTGAGGACCGGGGAGCTGTTTTTT.

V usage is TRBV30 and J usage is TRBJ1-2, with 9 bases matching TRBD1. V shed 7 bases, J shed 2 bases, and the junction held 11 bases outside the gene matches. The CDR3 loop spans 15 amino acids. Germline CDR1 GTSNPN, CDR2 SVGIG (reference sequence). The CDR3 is CASQYAGTGNYGYTF. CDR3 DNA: TGTGCCTCGCAATACGCCGGGACAGGGAACTATGGCTACACCTTC.

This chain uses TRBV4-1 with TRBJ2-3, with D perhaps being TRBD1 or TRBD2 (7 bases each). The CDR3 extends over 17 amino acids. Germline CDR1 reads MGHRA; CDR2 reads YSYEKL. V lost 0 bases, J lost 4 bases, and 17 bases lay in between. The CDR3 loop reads CASSQDYGAGGADTQYF. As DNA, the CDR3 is TGCGCCAGCAGCCAAGATTACGGGGCAGGGGGGGCAGATACGCAGTATTTT.

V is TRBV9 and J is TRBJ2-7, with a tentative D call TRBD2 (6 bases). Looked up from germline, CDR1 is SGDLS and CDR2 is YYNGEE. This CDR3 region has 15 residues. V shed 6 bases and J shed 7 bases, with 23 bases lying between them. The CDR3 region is CASNYGGVPVEEQYF. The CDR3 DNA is TGTGCCAGCAACTACGGAGGGGTTCCGGTCGAGGAGCAGTACTTC.

CDR3 sequence (DNA): TGCGCCAGCAGCCAGGGGGACAGGGGTTTGGCTTTCTTT. It codes for CASSQGDRGLAFF. The V call is TRBV4-3, the J call TRBJ1-1; TRBD1 agrees at 10 bases. The CDR3 is 13 residues long. Germline V gene data show CDR1 as LGHNA and CDR2 as YSLEER. After removal of 3 bases from V and 11 bases from J, the junction contained 6 bases not matched to a gene.

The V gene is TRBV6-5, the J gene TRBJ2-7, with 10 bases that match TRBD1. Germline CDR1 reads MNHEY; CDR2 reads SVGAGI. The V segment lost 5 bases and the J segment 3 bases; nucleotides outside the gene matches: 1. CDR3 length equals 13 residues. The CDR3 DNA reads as TGTGCCAGCAGTAGGGACAGGGGCTACGAGCAGTACTTC. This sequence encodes CASSRDRGYEQYF.

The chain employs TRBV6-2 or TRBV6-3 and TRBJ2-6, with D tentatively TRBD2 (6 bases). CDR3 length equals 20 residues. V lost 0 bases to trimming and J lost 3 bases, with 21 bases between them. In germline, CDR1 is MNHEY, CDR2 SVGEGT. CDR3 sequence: CASSYSPETGVLFGANVLTF. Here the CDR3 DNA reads TGTGCCAGCAGTTACTCACCCGAGACGGGGGTTTTATTTGGGGCCAACGTCCTGACTTTC.

CDR3 region: CASSSPFRGQYEQYF. In DNA, the CDR3 is TGTGCCAGCAGCTCCCCATTTCGAGGGCAATACGAGCAGTACTTC. The chain has TRBV7-9 and TRBJ2-7, with a weak D call TRBD2 (5 bases). Germline V lookup: CDR1 SEHNR, CDR2 FQNEAQ (reference sequence). Trimming stripped 4 bases from V and 4 bases from J, with 17 bases between. CDR3 size: 15 residues. The whole variable domain, remainder taken from reference TRBV7-9 and TRBJ2-7, is DTGVSQNPRHKITKRGQNVTFRCDPISEHNRLYWYRQTLGQGPEFLTYFQNEAQLEKSRLLSDRFSAERPKGSFSTLEIQRTEQGDSAMYLCASSSPFRGQYEQYFGPGTRLTVT.

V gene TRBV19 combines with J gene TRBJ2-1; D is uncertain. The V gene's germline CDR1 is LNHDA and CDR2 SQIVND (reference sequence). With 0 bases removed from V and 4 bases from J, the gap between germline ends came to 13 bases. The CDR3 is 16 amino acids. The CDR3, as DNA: TGTGCCAGTAGTATAGATAGGTCAGGAACATACAATGAGCAGTTCTTC. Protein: CASSIDRSGTYNEQFF.

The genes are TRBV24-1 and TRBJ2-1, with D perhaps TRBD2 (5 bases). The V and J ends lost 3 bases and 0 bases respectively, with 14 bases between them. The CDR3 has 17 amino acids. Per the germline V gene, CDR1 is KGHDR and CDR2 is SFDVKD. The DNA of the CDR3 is TGTGCCACCAGTGATACCGGCCGGGAAGGCTCCTACAATGAGCAGTTCTTC. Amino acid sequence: CATSDTGREGSYNEQFF.

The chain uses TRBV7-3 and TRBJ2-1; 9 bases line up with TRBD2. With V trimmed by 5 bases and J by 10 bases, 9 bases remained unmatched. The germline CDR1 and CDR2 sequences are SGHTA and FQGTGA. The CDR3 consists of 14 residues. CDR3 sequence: CASSPTSTSGEQFF. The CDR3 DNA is TGTGCCAGCAGCCCCACATCTACTAGCGGGGAGCAGTTCTTC.

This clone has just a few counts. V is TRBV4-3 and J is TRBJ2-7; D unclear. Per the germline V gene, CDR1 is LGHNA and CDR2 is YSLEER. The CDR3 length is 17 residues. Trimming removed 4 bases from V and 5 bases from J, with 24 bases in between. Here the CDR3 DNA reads TGCGCCAGCAGCCGCCAAGCCGGGCCTCCCGCCGGCCACGAGCAGTACTTC. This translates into CASSRQAGPPAGHEQYF.

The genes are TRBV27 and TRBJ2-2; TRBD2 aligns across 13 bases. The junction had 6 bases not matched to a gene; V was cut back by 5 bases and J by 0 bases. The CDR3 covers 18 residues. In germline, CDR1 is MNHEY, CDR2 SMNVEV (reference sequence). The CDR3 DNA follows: TGTGCCAGCAGTATCGGTGGACTAGCGGGAGCGAACACCGGGGAGCTGTTTTTT. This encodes CASSIGGLAGANTGELFF.